The 18 T cell receptor beta chains presented below share a single source sample, sequenced in a study of blood T cell repertoires in COVID-19. The assay was immunoSEQ multiplex PCR, and TCRdb's table has in-frame clones only and misses some. The sample includes about 140,000 clones, over 60% of them seen just once. The sequenced sample was peripheral blood. The receptors were sampled from a man older than 75 with acute or convalescent COVID-19.

The rearrangement joins TRBV28 to TRBJ1-6; 7 nucleotides align to TRBD1. Germline lookup yields CDR1 MDHEN and CDR2 SYDVKM. This CDR3 contains 17 residues. V lost 3 bases to trimming and J lost 6 bases; unmatched junction nucleotides: 11. The CDR3 DNA is TGTGCCAGCAGTTTCCTCCGACAGGGCAGGGTTAATTCACCCCTCCACTTT. Residues: CASSFLRQGRVNSPLHF.

This sequence joins TRBV24-1 and TRBJ2-1; 9 bases match TRBD2. Per germline, CDR1 KGHDR and CDR2 SFDVKD. This CDR3 has 14 residues. Unmatched junction bases numbered 4, after V lost 3 bases and J lost 8 bases. CDR3 sequence: CATSDRRGGDEQFF. The CDR3 DNA reads as TGTGCCACCAGTGATAGGCGGGGGGGAGATGAGCAGTTCTTC.

The CDR3 DNA sequence: TGTGCCAGTACCAAATCAGCGGGCAGCCCCTATAATTCACCCCTCCACTTT. Its translation is CASTKSAGSPYNSPLHF. The V call is TRBV19, the J call TRBJ1-6; D remains ambiguous. Germline CDR1 reads LNHDA; CDR2 reads SQIVND (reference sequence). The ends were cut back, 7 bases at V and 2 bases at J, with 18 bases in the middle. The CDR3 totals 17 residues.

This chain links TRBV6-5 with TRBJ1-2; D is unclear. This CDR3 has 14 amino acids. V shed 7 bases and J shed 6 bases, with 18 bases lying between them. Germline loops: CDR1 MNHEY, CDR2 SVGAGI. The CDR3 is CASTLPDTLHGYTF. CDR3 coding DNA: TGTGCCAGCACCTTACCTGACACGCTCCATGGCTACACCTTC.

This rearrangement joins TRBV3-1 (or the pseudogene TRBV3-2) to TRBJ2-5; D might be TRBD2 (7 bases). V lost 1 base, J lost 4 bases, and 13 bases lay in between. Germline loops: CDR1 LGHDT, CDR2 YNNKEL (reference sequence). This CDR3 has 15 residues. CDR3 loop: CASSQVRGAPETQYF. The CDR3 region has the DNA TGTGCCAGCAGCCAAGTCCGGGGGGCCCCAGAGACCCAGTACTTC.

This rearrangement joins TRBV18 to TRBJ1-2; tentatively, D is TRBD1 (6 bases). The germline V gene has CDR1 KGHSH and CDR2 LQKENI. This CDR3 comprises 15 residues. V was clipped by 6 bases and J by 7 bases, with 21 bases between them. The CDR3 DNA sequence: TGTGCCAGCTCGCCTGGACAGTTGGTGCTAGGTGGCTACACCTTC. It yields the protein CASSPGQLVLGGYTF.

The genes are TRBV6-2 or TRBV6-3 and TRBJ1-2, with no clear D. V lost 0 bases, J lost 4 bases, and 6 bases lay in between. Germline V gene sequence: CDR1 MNHEY, CDR2 SVGEGT. This CDR3 has 13 amino acids. In DNA, the CDR3 is TGTGCCAGCAGTTACTCGACACTCTATGGCTACACCTTC. This gives the protein CASSYSTLYGYTF.

The chain carries TRBV7-8 and TRBJ2-7; the match to TRBD1 covers 9 bases. Per germline, CDR1 SGHVS and CDR2 FQNEAQ. CDR3 length: 13 residues. Trimming cost V 8 bases and J 4 bases; bases outside gene matches: 6. The CDR3 DNA follows: TGTGCCAGCCGGGACAGGGTTATATACGAGCAGTACTTC. The encoded protein is CASRDRVIYEQYF.

The sample holds one count of this clone. The chain recombines TRBV7-9 with TRBJ2-2; 9 bases are shared with TRBD1. This CDR3 region has 17 residues. The V gene's germline CDR1 is SEHNR and CDR2 FQNEAQ (reference sequence). With V trimmed by 0 bases and J by 2 bases, 4 bases remained unmatched. This CDR3 is CASSLARQGVNTGELFF. CDR3 bases: TGTGCCAGCAGCTTAGCCCGACAGGGGGTAAACACCGGGGAGCTGTTTTTT. The variable domain in full, with the rest retrieved from reference TRBV7-9 and TRBJ2-2, is DTGVSQNPRHKITKRGQNVTFRCDPISEHNRLYWYRQTLGQGPEFLTYFQNEAQLEKSRLLSDRFSAERPKGSFSTLEIQRTEQGDSAMYLCASSLARQGVNTGELFFGEGSRLTVL.

The chain employs TRBV2 and TRBJ1-6; the match to TRBD1 covers 10 bases. Per germline, CDR1 SNHLY and CDR2 FYNNEI. V shed 7 bases, J shed 8 bases, and the junction held 2 bases outside the gene matches. This CDR3 contains 13 residues. The CDR3 region has the DNA TGTGCCAGCACCGGGACAGGGGATTCACCCCTCCACTTT. It codes for CASTGTGDSPLHF.

The rearrangement uses TRBV19 and TRBJ1-5, with TRBD1 as a possible D gene (6 bases). Between the trimmed V and J ends, which lost 4 bases and 1 base, there was a span of 11 bases. The CDR3 consists of 15 residues. Germline values: CDR1 LNHDA, CDR2 SQIVND (reference sequence). The CDR3 loop reads CASSSGGGSNQPQHF. The CDR3 region has the DNA TGTGCCAGTAGTAGCGGGGGCGGAAGCAATCAGCCCCAGCATTTT.

Many counts were recorded for this clone. The gene calls are TRBV9 and TRBJ2-1; perhaps TRBD2 as D (7 bases). The CDR3 is made up of 15 amino acids. Germline V gene lookup returns CDR1 SGDLS and CDR2 YYNGEE. Between the trimmed V and J ends, which lost 3 bases and 2 bases, there was a span of 12 bases. Written as DNA, the CDR3 is TGTGCCAGCAGCGAAGGGGGGGGGACCTACAATGAGCAGTTCTTC. Protein product: CASSEGGGTYNEQFF.

The rearrangement links TRBV2 to TRBJ2-7, with D perhaps TRBD1 (6 bases). The CDR3 loop spans 16 amino acids. V was pared by 7 bases and J by 6 bases, with 25 bases between. The germline V gene has CDR1 SNHLY and CDR2 FYNNEI. The CDR3 DNA reads TGTGCCAGCAACGAAGGACAGCTTCCTTCCAATCCCGAGCAGTACTTC. It translates to CASNEGQLPSNPEQYF.

The chain is built from TRBV18 and TRBJ2-1; TRBD2 aligns across 9 bases. Germline values: CDR1 KGHSH, CDR2 LQKENI. V lost 0 bases, J lost 7 bases, and 7 bases stayed unmatched. There are 16 residues in the CDR3. DNA for the CDR3: TGTGCCAGCTCACCACCCGAGCGGGGGGCGAGGAATGAGCAGTTCTTC. Translating gives CASSPPERGARNEQFF.

The chain combines TRBV19 with TRBJ1-4; 7 nucleotides align to TRBD1. The ends lost 5 bases at V and 5 bases at J; junction bases unmatched: 5. This CDR3 has 14 residues. Germline CDR1 is LNHDA and CDR2 is SQIVND (reference sequence). The CDR3 spells CASSGGQLNEKLFF. The CDR3, as DNA: TGTGCCAGTAGTGGGGGACAGCTGAATGAAAAACTGTTTTTT.

This rearrangement joins TRBV7-9 to TRBJ2-3, with 7 bases matching TRBD2. This CDR3 region has 15 residues. With V trimmed by 5 bases and J by 2 bases, 7 bases remained unmatched. The V gene's germline CDR1 is SEHNR and CDR2 FQNEAQ (reference sequence). CDR3 loop: CASSDRDYNTDTQYF. CDR3 bases: TGTGCCAGCAGCGACCGGGACTACAACACAGATACGCAGTATTTT.

The gene calls are TRBV2 and TRBJ1-1; 7 positions match TRBD1. CDR1 and CDR2 (germline): SNHLY, FYNNEI. The junction had 12 bases not matched to a gene; V was cut back by 3 bases and J by 11 bases. The length of the CDR3 is 14 residues. CDR3 sequence reads: CASSDEGARGKAFF. In DNA, the CDR3 is TGTGCCAGCAGTGACGAGGGGGCGCGGGGTAAGGCTTTCTTT.

This chain uses TRBV11-2 with TRBJ2-7, with TRBD1 matching over 12 bases. Looked up from germline, CDR1 is SGHAT and CDR2 is FQNNGV. Trimming took 1 base from V and 5 from J; bases not matched to a gene: 6. The CDR3 has 16 amino acids. CDR3: CASSLVGGQGANEQYF. The CDR3 bases are TGTGCCAGCAGCTTAGTAGGGGGACAGGGGGCCAACGAGCAGTACTTC.